This TCR beta chain was captured in a study of human thymus T cells (dated by TCRdb to about 2020). Concerning the study at large: The study characterized TCR alpha and beta repertoires from fewer than 10 infant thymus samples and a few related peripheral blood samples. The cohort included over five male and a couple of female infants, with donor ages spanning 7 to 244 days. What the study reported, not specific to this receptor: Thymus samples yielded on average around 850,000 unique TCRB clonotypes, compared with around 91,000 from blood samples. Usage of V and J gene segments appeared to be biased in both the thymic and the peripheral blood repertoires.

The immunoSEQ multiplex PCR assay was used to amplify the TCRB and TCRAD loci from a standardized quantity of quality-controlled genomic DNA. The amplicons spanned the V(D)J region and were long enough to cover the CDR3 and allow V and J genes to be identified. The commercial immunoSEQ service was used to sequence amplicons on an Illumina platform. In the authors' own workflow: Primer bias and sequencing errors were corrected as previously described, and TCRAD and TCRB were defined on the basis of the IMGT database. Analysis of the repertoires was done with immunoSEQ Analyzer 3.0 and VDJTools and included basic statistics, V/J segment usage, diversity estimates, rarefaction and pairwise overlap. To estimate diversity, the Chao1, ChaoE, Efron-Thisted, Shannon and inverse Simpson indices were applied, and diversity was also estimated on datasets down-sampled to the smallest sample. Repertoire overlap was assessed by strict matching of CDR3 nucleotide sequence, V gene and J gene, and clustering was done by Jaccard-based multidimensional scaling. TCRdb carries this immuneACCESS record with in-frame sequences only. Its versions omit some clonotypes, under half of them owing to an unresolved V gene in the studies checked, with the rest unexplained. V and J calls and clone size are those listed in that table; D and trimming were worked out from the DNA. Present in this sample are tens of thousands of clones, 90% to 95% of which were seen just once. Clones ranked in the top ten supply over 5% of the sample.

Including the terminal cysteine and phenylalanine, the CDR3 comprises 11 residues. Only CDR3 DNA is held: 33 bases, read in frame from base 1. Trimming removed 3 bases from V and 11 bases from J, leaving 9 bases between the germline ends. CDR1 and CDR2 are drawn from the germline V gene: SNHLY, FYNNEI. Immunologically healthy infants undergoing open corrective cardiac surgery for congenital heart defects in Finland were used as donors. For four of the eight donors, a small about 0.45-1 mL aliquot of peripheral blood was collected during surgery. For blood samples, genomic DNA was extracted from all available leukocytes instead of from a fixed number of cells. ACK lysis buffer was used to clear erythrocytes from the blood, and the leukocytes were then kept as pellets at -70 degrees C. A QIAsymphony instrument was used to extract genomic DNA from frozen cell pellets. A word on this clone: Its antigen is unknown. One base away there is no much larger clone; base qualities are not given.

The receptor's source is a boy under two years old with a congenital heart defect but otherwise immunologically healthy. Input material: blood. The chain was built from TRBV2 and TRBJ2-3; the D gene cannot be named for sure. The sequence in DNA is TGTGCCAGCAGTGAGGCCGAGAAGCAGTATTTT. Translated, it gives CASSEAEKQYF. With the portions outside the CDR3 filled from the reference TRBV2 and TRBJ2-3 genes, the complete variable region becomes EPEVTQTPSHQVTQMGQEVILRCVPISNHLYFYWYRQILGQKVEFLVSFYNNEISEKSEIFDDQFSVERPDGSNFTLKIRSTKLEDSAMYFCASSEAEKQYFGPGTRLTVL.